This T cell receptor (beta chain) was obtained from a study of shared clonotypes between healthy human individuals. Study conclusions and caveats: Among donors, the sharing of clonotypes was expected to be influenced by sequencing depth.

Naive CD8 cells were CD45RO-negative, positively selected for CCR7, excluding terminally differentiated effector memory CD45RA+ cells. The CDR3 loop spans 15 amino acids. Germline CDR1 reads MNHNS; CDR2 reads SASEGT. Trimming removed 2 bases from V and 3 bases from J; junction bases left unmatched: 3. Repertoires were generated with immunoSEQ multiplex PCR, while TCRdb's copy carries only in-frame clones and drops some. The sample lists roughly 600,000 clones, 95% to 98% occurring once. As concerns this clone: Its antigen is unknown.

Sample: naive CD8+ T cells sorted from blood. The genes are TRBV6-1 and TRBJ2-7; 11 bases line up with TRBD2. The receptor's source is a man aged 30 to 39 in good health. The CDR3 DNA is TGTGCCAGCAGTGAAACTAGCGGGAGTTTCTACGAGCAGTACTTC. Its translation: CASSETSGSFYEQYF.